A single sample gave rise to the 24 T cell receptor beta chains below, sequenced in a study of CD8 T cells in Susac syndrome. The RNA, about 0.5 to 1 ug, was put through reverse transcription using random hexamers. Using its own MiXCR run on the immunoSEQ multiplex PCR reads, TCRdb lists one record per CDR3 protein. The repertoire holds about 200,000 distinct CDR3 sequences, with about 90% as singletons. The specimen sequenced was CD8+ T cells from PBMCs. These receptors came from a human donor with multiple sclerosis.

The V gene is TRBV19, the J gene TRBJ1-2; the match to TRBD1 covers 8 bases. Per the germline V gene, CDR1 is LNHDA and CDR2 is SQIVND (reference sequence). The CDR3 is made up of 12 amino acids. The junction had 4 bases not matched to a gene; V was cut back by 9 bases and J by 4 bases. The CDR3 bases are TGTGCCAGCCAGGGGGCGGGCTATGGCTACACCTTC. Its protein is CASQGAGYGYTF.

CDR3 nucleotide sequence: TGCGCCAGCAGCTCGGCGGACAGATCCTCCCTGAACACTGAAGCTTTCTTT. It encodes CASSSADRSSLNTEAFF. The rearrangement links TRBV5-1 to TRBJ1-1; perhaps TRBD1 as D (6 bases). The CDR3 length is 17 residues. V gave up 3 bases and J gave up 0 bases, with 18 bases separating them. Germline V gives CDR1 SGHRS, CDR2 YFSETQ.

CDR3 loop: CASSQDWSQPQHF. In DNA form, the CDR3 reads TGCGCCAGCAGCCAAGATTGGAGTCAGCCCCAGCATTTT. The V gene is TRBV4-1, the J gene TRBJ1-5, with D unclear. CDR3 size: 13 residues. Deletions cut 0 bases from V and 6 bases from J, with 6 bases between. The germline CDR1 and CDR2 sequences are MGHRA and YSYEKL.

The V gene is TRBV15, the J gene TRBJ2-6; D gene uncertain. Trimming shortened V by 0 bases and J by 2 bases, and 5 bases separated the two germline ends. There are 15 residues in the CDR3. The germline V gene has CDR1 LNHNV and CDR2 YYDKDF (reference sequence). The CDR3 nucleotides are TGTGCCACCAGCAGAGATTTGCCTGGGGCCAACGTCCTGACTTTC. Its translation is CATSRDLPGANVLTF.

This chain joins TRBV20-1 and TRBJ2-1; TRBD2 matches 8 bases. V dropped 3 bases and J dropped 7; count of bases not matched to a gene: 8. CDR1 is DFQATT, CDR2 SNEGSKA, per germline (reference sequence). The CDR3 totals 14 residues. This CDR3 is CSARGVAGWNEQFF. As DNA, the CDR3 is TGCAGTGCTAGGGGGGTAGCGGGATGGAATGAGCAGTTCTTC.

The chain couples TRBV12-3 or TRBV12-4 to TRBJ1-1; D possibly corresponds to TRBD1 (6 bases). The V end lost 5 bases, the J end lost 7 bases, and 14 bases lay between the germline ends. This CDR3 is 13 amino acids long. CDR3 bases: TGTGCCAGCAGTCTAACAGGGACCGATGAAGCTTTCTTT. Translation: CASSLTGTDEAFF.

The chain employs TRBV9 and TRBJ1-5; D gene uncertain. Trimming cost V 0 bases and J 1 base, with 8 bases left between them. This CDR3 region has 15 residues. Per germline, CDR1 SGDLS and CDR2 YYNGEE. CDR3 protein: CASSVGGRSNQPQHF. The CDR3 coding sequence is TGTGCCAGCAGCGTAGGAGGGCGAAGCAATCAGCCCCAGCATTTT.

V and J are TRBV13 and TRBJ2-5; 7 bases match TRBD2. The CDR3 has 15 residues. The germline CDR1 and CDR2 sequences are PRHDT and FYEKMQ (reference sequence). J gave up 4 bases and V 0 bases, and 5 bases lay outside the gene matches. This CDR3 reads CASSLGEAGVETQYF. In DNA form, the CDR3 reads TGTGCCAGCAGCTTAGGGGAGGCGGGGGTAGAGACCCAGTACTTC.

V is TRBV4-1 and J is TRBJ2-3, with 7 bases lining up with TRBD2. CDR3 length: 18 residues. Germline V lookup: CDR1 MGHRA, CDR2 YSYEKL. J lost 2 bases, V lost 0 bases, and 11 bases had no gene match. The CDR3 DNA follows: TGCGCCAGCAGCCAAGAGTTGTGGAAGGGAGGGCACACAGATACGCAGTATTTT. Amino acid sequence: CASSQELWKGGHTDTQYF.

This rearrangement joins TRBV30 to TRBJ1-1; the match to TRBD1 covers 10 bases. V lost 4 bases and J lost 6; bases outside the gene matches: 5. Germline CDR1 and CDR2: GTSNPN and SVGIG (reference sequence). The CDR3 spans 13 residues. CDR3 DNA: TGTGCCTGGAATTGGGACAGGGGAGCTGAAGCTTTCTTT. Its translation: CAWNWDRGAEAFF.

The V gene is TRBV7-9, the J gene TRBJ2-7; no clear D gene. The V gene's germline CDR1 is SEHNR and CDR2 FQNEAQ (reference sequence). V lost 5 bases, J lost 3 bases, and 14 bases lay in between. CDR3 length: 14 amino acids. The CDR3 DNA reads as TGTGCCAGCAGCCCCCCCCGGAGTGACTACGAGCAGTACTTC. Amino acids: CASSPPRSDYEQYF. Using reference TRBV7-9 and TRBJ2-7 for the parts outside the CDR3, the full variable domain is DTGVSQNPRHKITKRGQNVTFRCDPISEHNRLYWYRQTLGQGPEFLTYFQNEAQLEKSRLLSDRFSAERPKGSFSTLEIQRTEQGDSAMYLCASSPPRSDYEQYFGPGTRLTVT.

The gene calls are TRBV6-5 and TRBJ1-6; unclear D gene. The CDR3 extends over 15 amino acids. Looked up from germline, CDR1 is MNHEY and CDR2 is SVGAGI. The ends were cut back, 6 bases at V and 10 bases at J, with 19 bases in the middle. The CDR3 spells CASSLRGGTVSPLHF. The CDR3 DNA reads as TGTGCCAGCAGCCTCCGAGGAGGAACGGTATCACCCCTCCACTTT.

The chain recombines TRBV13 with TRBJ1-1; tentative D call: TRBD1 (5 bases). The CDR3 totals 13 residues. Per the germline V gene, CDR1 is PRHDT and CDR2 is FYEKMQ (reference sequence). V lost 2 bases and J 4 bases, leaving 8 bases between the germline ends. Here the CDR3 DNA reads TGTGCCAGCAGCTTAACCGGGACCACTGAAGCTTTCTTT. It translates to CASSLTGTTEAFF.

This chain joins TRBV7-9 and TRBJ1-1; 12 bases map to TRBD1. The trim removed 0 bases at V and 11 bases at J, leaving 10 bases unmatched. The CDR3 consists of 16 residues. Germline values: CDR1 SEHNR, CDR2 FQNEAQ (reference sequence). CDR3 amino acids: CASSLAIGTGGQGAFF. The CDR3 DNA sequence: TGTGCCAGCAGCTTAGCGATCGGGACAGGGGGCCAAGGGGCTTTCTTT. The complete variable domain, with remaining parts taken from reference TRBV7-9 and TRBJ1-1, reads DTGVSQNPRHKITKRGQNVTFRCDPISEHNRLYWYRQTLGQGPEFLTYFQNEAQLEKSRLLSDRFSAERPKGSFSTLEIQRTEQGDSAMYLCASSLAIGTGGQGAFFGQGTRLTVV.

The chain recombines TRBV9 with TRBJ2-1; possible D gene TRBD2, 5 bases. Germline assignment: CDR1 SGDLS and CDR2 YYNGEE. Trimming took off 4 bases at V and 4 bases at J, with 18 bases between the two ends. The CDR3 sequence is 16 residues long. This CDR3 is CASSPPVGGGYNEQFF. The CDR3 DNA reads as TGTGCCAGCAGCCCACCCGTGGGTGGCGGGTACAATGAGCAGTTCTTC.

This clonotype appeared once. V gene TRBV20-1 combines with J gene TRBJ1-2; a possible D gene is TRBD1 (5 bases). Trimming pared 1 base from V and 4 bases from J, leaving 10 bases between. Looked up from germline, CDR1 is DFQATT and CDR2 is SNEGSKA (reference sequence). This CDR3 spans 13 amino acids. Written as DNA, the CDR3 is TGCAGTGCTAGAGGGACTGGGACCTATGGCTACACCTTC. It yields the protein CSARGTGTYGYTF.

The chain joins TRBV6-6 to TRBJ2-2, with D unclear. Trimming cost V 2 bases and J 5 bases, with 6 bases left between them. This CDR3 is built from 13 residues. Germline-derived CDR1 and CDR2 are MNHNY and SVGAGI (reference sequence). CDR3 in DNA: TGTGCCAGCAGTTACCCTAGGACCGGGGAGCTGTTTTTT. Its protein product is CASSYPRTGELFF.

This chain links TRBV4-3 with TRBJ2-7; 7 positions agree with TRBD2. The germline V gene encodes CDR1 LGHNA and CDR2 YSLEER. V was clipped by 0 bases and J by 2 bases; unmatched bases: 10. CDR3 length: 17 residues. CDR3 residues: CASSQEGAREGPYEQYF. The CDR3 nucleotides are TGCGCCAGCAGCCAAGAAGGGGCGAGGGAGGGCCCCTACGAGCAGTACTTC.

The rearrangement uses TRBV27 and TRBJ1-5; D is undetermined. From germline, CDR1 is MNHEY and CDR2 SMNVEV (reference sequence). The CDR3 is 12 amino acids. V lost 5 bases and J 3 bases, leaving 5 bases between the germline ends. In DNA, the CDR3 is TGTGCCAGCAGTACTACCAATCAGCCCCAGCATTTT. Its protein product is CASSTTNQPQHF.

The chain employs TRBV2 and TRBJ2-3, with a possible D match to TRBD2 (5 bases). Germline loops: CDR1 SNHLY, CDR2 FYNNEI. Trimming pared 4 bases from V and 4 bases from J, leaving 15 bases between. This CDR3 has 15 amino acids. DNA for the CDR3: TGTGCCAGCAGTGGGGGAGTTGTGTCCGCAGATACGCAGTATTTT. This gives the protein CASSGGVVSADTQYF.

This chain uses TRBV5-1 with TRBJ2-7; D might be TRBD2 (5 bases). This CDR3 spans 15 amino acids. Germline CDR1 reads SGHRS; CDR2 reads YFSETQ. Trimming shortened V by 5 bases and J by 3 bases, and 18 bases separated the two germline ends. The CDR3 region has the DNA TGCGCCAGCAGTCCCGTAGGTGACGGAGGCTACGAGCAGTACTTC. Translating it yields CASSPVGDGGYEQYF. The entire variable domain, with the rest obtained from reference TRBV5-1 and TRBJ2-7, is as follows: KAGVTQTPRYLIKTRGQQVTLSCSPISGHRSVSWYQQTPGQGLQFLFEYFSETQRNKGNFPGRFSGRQFSNSRSEMNVSTLELGDSALYLCASSPVGDGGYEQYFGPGTRLTVT.

This rearrangement joins TRBV30 to TRBJ2-4; 7 bases match TRBD1. After removal of 1 base from V and 3 bases from J, the junction contained 12 bases not matched to a gene. The germline V gene has CDR1 GTSNPN and CDR2 SVGIG (reference sequence). The CDR3 sequence is 17 residues long. The CDR3 region is CAWSGVTGEGVKNIQYF. The DNA of the CDR3 is TGTGCCTGGAGTGGGGTAACAGGGGAAGGAGTCAAAAACATTCAGTACTTC. The entire variable domain, with the rest obtained from reference TRBV30 and TRBJ2-4, is as follows: SQTIHQWPATLVQPVGSPLSLECTVEGTSNPNLYWYRQAAGRGLQLLFYSVGIGQISSEVPQNLSASRPQDRQFILSSKKLLLSDSGFYLCAWSGVTGEGVKNIQYFGAGTRLSVL.

The rearrangement uses TRBV9 and TRBJ2-2; D gene uncertain. CDR3 length: 17 amino acids. With 0 bases removed from V and 3 bases from J, the gap between germline ends came to 15 bases. Germline V gene lookup returns CDR1 SGDLS and CDR2 YYNGEE. This CDR3 reads CASSVGPQHQYTGELFF. CDR3 sequence (DNA): TGTGCCAGCAGCGTAGGGCCACAGCATCAGTACACCGGGGAGCTGTTTTTT. Full variable domain (rest looked up from reference TRBV9 and TRBJ2-2): DSGVTQTPKHLITATGQRVTLRCSPRSGDLSVYWYQQSLDQGLQFLIQYYNGEERAKGNILERFSAQQFPDLHSELNLSSLELGDSALYFCASSVGPQHQYTGELFFGEGSRLTVL.

This rearrangement joins TRBV9 to TRBJ2-1; tentative D call: TRBD2 (5 bases). Germline CDR1 SGDLS, CDR2 YYNGEE. The CDR3 is 14 amino acids. Trimming pared 6 bases from V and 0 bases from J, leaving 10 bases between. The CDR3 sequence is CASTGESSYNEQFF. Here the CDR3 DNA reads TGTGCCAGCACCGGGGAGAGCTCCTACAATGAGCAGTTCTTC.